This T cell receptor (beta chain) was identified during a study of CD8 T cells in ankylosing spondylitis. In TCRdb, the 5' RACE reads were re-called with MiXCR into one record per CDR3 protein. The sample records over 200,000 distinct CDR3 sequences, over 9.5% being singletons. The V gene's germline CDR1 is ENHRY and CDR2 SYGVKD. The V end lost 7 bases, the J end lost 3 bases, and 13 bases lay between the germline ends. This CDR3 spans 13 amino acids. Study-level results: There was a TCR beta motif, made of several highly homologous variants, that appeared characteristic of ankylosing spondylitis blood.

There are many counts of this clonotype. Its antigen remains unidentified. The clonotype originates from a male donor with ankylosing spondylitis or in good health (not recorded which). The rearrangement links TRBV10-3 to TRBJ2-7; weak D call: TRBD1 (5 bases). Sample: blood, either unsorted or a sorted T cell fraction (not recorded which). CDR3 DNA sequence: TGTGCCATCAAAGTGGGGCAGGGCTACGAGCAGTACTTC. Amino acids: CAIKVGQGYEQYF.